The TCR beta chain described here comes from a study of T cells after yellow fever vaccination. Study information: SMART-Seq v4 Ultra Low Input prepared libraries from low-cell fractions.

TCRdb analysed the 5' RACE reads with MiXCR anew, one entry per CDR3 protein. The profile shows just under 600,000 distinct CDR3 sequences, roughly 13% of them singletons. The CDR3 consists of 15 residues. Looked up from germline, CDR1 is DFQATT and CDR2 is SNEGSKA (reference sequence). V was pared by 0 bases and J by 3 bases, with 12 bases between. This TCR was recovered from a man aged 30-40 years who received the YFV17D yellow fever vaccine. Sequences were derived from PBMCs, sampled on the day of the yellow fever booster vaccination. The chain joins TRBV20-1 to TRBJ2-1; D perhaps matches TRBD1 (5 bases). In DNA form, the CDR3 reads TGCAGTGCTAGAGATCACAGCAGGGACTACAATGAGCAGTTCTTC. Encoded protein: CSARDHSRDYNEQFF.